A selection of T cell receptor beta chains follows, all from one sample in a study of response to subunit inactivated influenza vaccine. MiXCR, applied by TCRdb to the RT-PCR reads, yields one record per CDR3 protein. The profile shows fewer than 750,000 distinct CDR3 sequences, around 15% of them singletons. The sample here was PBMCs from blood, taken roughly 13 days after vaccination. Receptors originate from a man between 50 and 59 years old who received an inactivated influenza vaccine. CDR3s leave out the opening cysteine and the closing phenylalanine or tryptophan.

V	J	CDR3
TRBV6-2/TRBV6-3	TRBJ2-2	ASSYGTGAGVNTGELF
TRBV13	TRBJ2-1	ASILAGDNEQF
TRBV11-3	TRBJ2-7	ASSLEGTGNYEQY
TRBV12-5	TRBJ1-2	ASAPGRGYGYT
TRBV20-1	TRBJ2-1	SARALAGISSYNEQF
TRBV6-2/TRBV6-3	TRBJ1-5	ASSTVASNQPQH
TRBV24-1	TRBJ2-7	ATSDAGLAAGEQY
TRBV20-1	TRBJ1-1	SASASFRGNTEAF
TRBV15	TRBJ2-7	ATSGQGLAASYEQY
TRBV5-1	TRBJ2-2	ASSLAGSGTGELF
TRBV7-2	TRBJ1-2	ASSLHPVNYGYT
TRBV12-3/TRBV12-4	TRBJ2-5	ASSPRAKTGQETQY
TRBV6-1	TRBJ2-1	ASRRDRGERGGREYEQF
TRBV6-2/TRBV6-3	TRBJ2-1	ASRYSDGGIH
TRBV12-3/TRBV12-4	TRBJ1-6	ASSLDVSGGSRNSPLH
TRBV4-1	TRBJ1-1	ASTRDGQGGTEAF
TRBV19	TRBJ2-6	ASSILRSSGANVLT
TRBV10-3	TRBJ2-7	ASKGAGEGLSYEQY
TRBV30	TRBJ1-5	AWSRASNQPQH
TRBV3-1	TRBJ2-5	ASSQAQAQY
TRBV4-3	TRBJ2-5	ASSQAKQGPGQETQY
TRBV19	TRBJ2-2	ASMKTGIGELF
TRBV12-3/TRBV12-4	TRBJ2-2	ASRDYPNTGELF
TRBV12-3/TRBV12-4	TRBJ1-2	ASSFTADGYT
TRBV24-1	TRBJ1-1	ATSSTRTGSTEAF
TRBV12-3/TRBV12-4	TRBJ1-4	ASSLTGGGEKLF
TRBV4-2	TRBJ2-3	ASSPGVEGPRLTDTQY
TRBV6-1	TRBJ1-1	ASSTWGLNTEAF
TRBV5-6	TRBJ2-5	ASREVGRETQY
TRBV3-1	TRBJ2-7	ASSQIAGRYEQY
TRBV29-1	TRBJ1-2	SVTQGSFYGYT
TRBV10-3	TRBJ2-2	AISESLSGELF
TRBV6-2/TRBV6-3	TRBJ2-3	ASSYPPATQY
TRBV29-1	TRBJ2-7	SARSSGKAYEQY
TRBV7-2	TRBJ2-3	ASSLSPAADTQY
TRBV5-1	TRBJ1-1	ASSLAGTGHIGPEAF
TRBV29-1	TRBJ1-1	SVERALNTEAF
TRBV12-3/TRBV12-4	TRBJ1-1	ASTYQAGATEAF
TRBV7-9	TRBJ1-2	ASSSQGRRDYGYT
TRBV20-1	TRBJ2-3	SARDRQAGAQY
TRBV5-1	TRBJ2-2	ASSHRDRGTGELF
TRBV11-2	TRBJ2-7	ATSLPVAGGQSSYEQY
TRBV14	TRBJ1-2	ASSQVPGNYGYT
TRBV6-5	TRBJ2-7	ASSYLGGSNPYEQY
TRBV20-1	TRBJ2-3	SAKISGRAFTDTQY
TRBV29-1	TRBJ2-3	SVEGPEHPDTQY
TRBV10-3	TRBJ2-3	AISQHKMADTQY
TRBV9	TRBJ2-1	ASSVGPNSYNEQF
TRBV20-1	TRBJ1-4	SASNRVQLDEKLF
TRBV7-9	TRBJ2-7	ASSRVGQGAYEQY
TRBV6-2/TRBV6-3	TRBJ1-5	ASSPVGRRDQPQH
TRBV29-1	TRBJ2-7	SVLRLTEQY
TRBV6-2/TRBV6-3	TRBJ2-7	ASSSGAPYEQY
TRBV12-3/TRBV12-4	TRBJ1-3	ASNQQGAGNTIY
TRBV18	TRBJ1-5	ASSGTGSSNQPQH
TRBV6-5	TRBJ2-7	ASSSTHRVGLGEQY
TRBV7-9	TRBJ2-3	ASSARTGTDTQY
TRBV7-9	TRBJ2-2	ASSSSGRVGTGELF
TRBV12-3/TRBV12-4	TRBJ2-5	ASSLAGQKTQY
TRBV6-1	TRBJ2-6	ASSDRFSGANVLT